Below are 10 T cell receptor beta chains sequenced from a single sample in a study of control samples from healthy donors and cancer patients. Clones were sequenced by immunoSEQ multiplex PCR, and TCRdb holds only the in-frame ones, with some missing. The sample comprises more than 100,000 clones, about 90% of which are singletons, and approximately 8% rests with the top ten. Sequencing was carried out using PBMCs. These receptors all come from a man aged 50 or older with head and neck cancer.

The J gene is TRBJ2-7, the V gene TRBV3-1 (or the pseudogene TRBV3-2), with D perhaps assigned TRBD1 or TRBD2 (7 bases each). Germline CDR1 and CDR2: LGHDT and YNNKEL (reference sequence). V was clipped by 7 bases and J by 3 bases, with 16 bases between them. This CDR3 has 14 amino acids. CDR3 nucleotide sequence: TGTGCCAGCACCCTGACAGGGAGGGACTACGAGCAGTACTTC. It yields the protein CASTLTGRDYEQYF.

Only one count was recorded for this clone. This chain joins TRBV5-6 and TRBJ1-1; no clear D gene. Germline lookup yields CDR1 SGHDT and CDR2 YYEEEE. This CDR3 has 16 amino acids. V lost 2 bases and J 0 bases, leaving 14 bases between the germline ends. In DNA form, the CDR3 reads TGTGCCAGCAGCTTCTTTAAAGGATTGGTGAACACTGAAGCTTTCTTT. This translates into CASSFFKGLVNTEAFF.

The chain joins TRBV7-8 to TRBJ2-2; 8 positions agree with TRBD1. V was pared by 5 bases and J by 1 base, with 9 bases of the junction left unmatched. The CDR3 sequence is 17 residues long. CDR1 SGHVS and CDR2 FQNEAQ come from the germline V gene. The CDR3 DNA sequence: TGTGCCAGCAGCACCGGACAGGGCCTACTGAACACCGGGGAGCTGTTTTTT. It yields the protein CASSTGQGLLNTGELFF.

This clone appeared a single time. The chain uses TRBV5-5 and TRBJ2-7, with TRBD2 identical over 10 bases. CDR3 size: 16 residues. CDR1 SGHKS and CDR2 YYEKEE come from the germline V gene (reference sequence). The V and J ends lost 4 bases and 5 bases, in that order; junction bases with no gene match: 12. Here the CDR3 DNA reads TGTGCCAGCAGCCCCGGGGCTAGGACTAGCGGAAACGAGCAGTACTTC. It is translated as CASSPGARTSGNEQYF.

This chain uses TRBV5-1 with TRBJ1-2; D is unresolved. This CDR3 spans 12 amino acids. V shed 0 bases and J shed 4 bases, with 4 bases lying between them. Germline-derived CDR1 and CDR2 are SGHRS and YFSETQ. CDR3 nucleotides: TGCGCCAGCAGCTTGGATGCCTATGGCTACACCTTC. It is translated as CASSLDAYGYTF.

This clone has a single count. One end of the junction is discordant with germline, which a read error may explain. The chain carries TRBV7-7 and TRBJ2-3; 9 positions match TRBD2. The CDR3 has 15 amino acids. Germline CDR1 is SSHAT and CDR2 is FNYEAQ (reference sequence). Written as DNA, the CDR3 is TGTGCTAGCAGCTTAGGACTAGCGTACACAGATACGCAGTATTTT. This translates into CASSLGLAYTDTQYF.

Worth noting for this clone: The junction differs from germline at one of its ends, possibly a read error. The V gene is TRBV6-6, the J gene TRBJ1-2, with TRBD1 as a possible D gene (6 bases). This CDR3 contains 11 residues. CDR1 and CDR2 from the germline V gene are MNHNY and SVGAGI (reference sequence). CDR3 amino acids: CASSFRQATDF. The CDR3 nucleotides read TGTGCCAGCAGTTTCCGACAGGCTACAGACTTC.

This clone was detected once. J is TRBJ2-2 and V is TRBV10-3; D perhaps matches TRBD2 (5 bases). Germline CDR1 and CDR2: ENHRY and SYGVKD. The CDR3 totals 13 residues. Trimming removed 6 bases from V and 4 bases from J, with 9 bases in between. CDR3 DNA: TGTGCCATCAGCGGGGAACGCACCGGGGAGCTGTTTTTT. Translating gives CAISGERTGELFF.

This chain joins TRBV5-1 and TRBJ1-1; D uncertain. The germline V gene has CDR1 SGHRS and CDR2 YFSETQ. The germline V and J ends were trimmed by 1 base and 1 base, with 8 bases remaining between them. The CDR3 has 14 amino acids. This CDR3 is CASSLRATNTEAFF. The CDR3 DNA reads TGCGCCAGCAGCTTGCGGGCTACGAACACTGAAGCTTTCTTT.

V usage is TRBV29-1 and J usage is TRBJ2-4; the D is unclear. CDR1 and CDR2 (germline): SQVTM, ANQGSEA. The CDR3 is 13 amino acids. Trimming pared 4 bases from V and 0 bases from J, leaving 7 bases between. This CDR3 is CSVGAAAKNIQYF. For the CDR3, the DNA is TGCAGCGTTGGCGCCGCAGCCAAAAACATTCAGTACTTC.